This is a list of T cell receptor beta chains from one sample in a study of blood T cell repertoires in COVID-19. The method was immunoSEQ multiplex PCR; TCRdb's version includes in-frame clones alone and lacks a portion of them. The sample holds just under 300,000 clones, roughly 86% seen once. Sequencing used peripheral blood. The source is a man between 65 and 85 years old with acute or convalescent COVID-19. CDR3s include the opening cysteine and the closing phenylalanine or tryptophan. A D gene is named only where the DNA matches it firmly. The listing skips clone size in some rows; elsewhere it reads once, few, many or a size class.

V,J,D,size,DNA,CDR3
TRBV19,TRBJ1-2,.,many,TGTGCCAGTAGTATAGATCGGGGTATCTATGGCTACACCTTC,CASSIDRGIYGYTF
TRBV2,TRBJ2-7,TRBD2,.,TGTGCCAGCAGGACTAGCGGGTTGGTCGGCGAGCAGTACTTC,CASRTSGLVGEQYF
TRBV6-2/TRBV6-3,TRBJ2-1,.,.,TGTGCCAGCAGTTACTCCCAACCACCAGGCGGGGAGCAGTTCTTC,CASSYSQPPGGEQFF
TRBV5-4,TRBJ2-7,TRBD1,.,TGTGCCAGCAGCCCCTATTCCGGGACAGGGGGGTACGAGCAGTACTTC,CASSPYSGTGGYEQYF
TRBV28,TRBJ1-6,.,once,TGTGCCAGCAGTGAGGTCTTACGGGATTCACCCCTCCACTTT,CASSEVLRDSPLHF
TRBV5-5,TRBJ2-1,TRBD2,.,TGTGCCAGCAGCCCGGGACTAGCGGGGGGCGAGAATGAGCAGTTCTTC,CASSPGLAGGENEQFF
TRBV18,TRBJ2-7,.,.,TGTGCCAGCTCAGTGAGACAGGAGGTCTACGAGCAGTACTTC,CASSVRQEVYEQYF
TRBV3-1/TRBV3-2,TRBJ1-2,.,.,TGTGCCAGCAGCCAACAGGGGTTGAACTATGGCTACACCTTC,CASSQQGLNYGYTF
TRBV28,TRBJ2-7,.,.,TGTGCCAGCATCCCAGGGTTTTCCTACGAGCAGTACTTC,CASIPGFSYEQYF
TRBV10-3,TRBJ1-6,.,.,TGTGCCATCAGTGATCAGGGGAGTAATTCACCCCTCCACTTT,CAISDQGSNSPLHF
TRBV6-2/TRBV6-3,TRBJ2-5,TRBD1,.,TGTGCCAGCAGTTCTGGGACAGGGGTGTCAGAGACCCAGTACTTC,CASSSGTGVSETQYF
TRBV19,TRBJ2-1,.,.,TGTGCCAGTAGTATGGCGTCCGGCGGATACAATGAGCAGTTCTTC,CASSMASGGYNEQFF
TRBV7-2,TRBJ1-2,.,.,TGTGCCAGCAGCTTAGGGGCAGGGCTTCTCGATGGCTACACCTTC,CASSLGAGLLDGYTF
TRBV5-1,TRBJ2-2,TRBD1,.,TGCGCCAGCAGCCCAGGGGGCCAGGGCACCGGGGAGCTGTTTTTT,CASSPGGQGTGELFF
TRBV19,TRBJ2-1,TRBD1,.,TGTGCCAGTAGTATAGACAGGGGGCGTGAGCAGTTCTTC,CASSIDRGREQFF
TRBV18,TRBJ1-2,.,.,TGTGCCAGCTCAGGACAGCCCGCCTATGGCTACACCTTC,CASSGQPAYGYTF
TRBV6-5,TRBJ2-7,.,.,TGTGCCAGCAGTTACGCCCGGGACATTTACGAGCAGTACTTC,CASSYARDIYEQYF
TRBV30,TRBJ2-6,.,.,TGTGCCTGGAGCGCCGGTAACTCTGGGGCCAACGTCCTGACTTTC,CAWSAGNSGANVLTF
TRBV9,TRBJ1-4,.,.,TGTGCCAGCAGCGGAGGGCCCGGTACTAATGAAAAACTGTTTTTT,CASSGGPGTNEKLFF
TRBV10-3,TRBJ2-1,TRBD2,.,TGTGCCATCAGTGCCCCGGGAGGCGATGAGCAGTTCTTC,CAISAPGGDEQFF
TRBV5-1,TRBJ2-1,TRBD2,.,TGCGCCAGCCGGGGGGGACTAGCGGTCATCTACAATGAGCAGTTCTTC,CASRGGLAVIYNEQFF
TRBV28,TRBJ1-2,.,.,TGTGCCAGCAGTTTATCAGGGTATGGCTACACCTTC,CASSLSGYGYTF
TRBV7-9,TRBJ1-2,TRBD1,.,TGTGCCAGCAGCTTGGGGACAGGGGTTTATGGCTACACCTTC,CASSLGTGVYGYTF
TRBV6-5,TRBJ2-5,TRBD2,.,TGTGCCTGGGGGATGGACGGGGGGAGTAAAGAGACCCAGTACTTC,CAWGMDGGSKETQYF